Presented here are 27 T cell receptor beta chains from one specimen sequenced in a study of cytomegalovirus exposure and HLA in healthy donors. Vbeta (60) and Jbeta (13) primers were used in the PCR. Clones were read by immunoSEQ multiplex PCR, and TCRdb kept only the in-frame ones, dropping some. The sample contains 120,000 or so clones, 15% to 17% of which appear only once. The sequenced sample consisted of PBMCs. The origin of the receptors is a woman under 30 in good health and CMV-seronegative.

The rearrangement links TRBV28 to TRBJ1-2; no firm D call. CDR3 length: 15 residues. V lost 6 bases and J lost 2, with 16 bases in between. Looked up from germline, CDR1 is MDHEN and CDR2 is SYDVKM. The CDR3 DNA sequence: TGTGCCAGCAGGGCCGGCGGGGTGTCAAACTATGGCTACACCTTC. Protein sequence: CASRAGGVSNYGYTF.

V and J are TRBV27 and TRBJ1-1, with TRBD1 as a possible D gene (6 bases). This CDR3 has 14 amino acids. With 5 bases removed from V and 0 bases from J, the gap between germline ends came to 10 bases. Germline V lookup: CDR1 MNHEY, CDR2 SMNVEV (reference sequence). Here the CDR3 DNA reads TGTGCCAGCAGTGTCGGGACATTGAACACTGAAGCTTTCTTT. Translating it yields CASSVGTLNTEAFF.

In this sample, this clone turned up a few times. J is TRBJ2-7 and V is TRBV27, with D possibly being TRBD1 (5 bases). V was trimmed by 0 bases and J by 11 bases, leaving 17 bases between them. The germline CDR1 and CDR2 sequences are MNHEY and SMNVEV (reference sequence). The CDR3 has 14 residues. The CDR3 DNA is TGTGCCAGCAGTTTATCTGCAGGACACTCTGAGGAGTACTTC. Its translation is CASSLSAGHSEEYF.

The gene calls are TRBV4-2 and TRBJ2-1; 12 positions agree with TRBD2. Germline-derived CDR1 and CDR2 are LGHNA and YNFKEQ. This CDR3 is built from 20 residues. After removal of 4 bases from V and 3 bases from J, the junction contained 16 bases not matched to a gene. The CDR3 sequence: CASSPSLTSGGTKRYNEQFF. CDR3 DNA: TGTGCCAGCAGCCCCAGCCTGACTAGCGGGGGCACAAAACGCTACAATGAGCAGTTCTTC.

Only a few counts were recorded for this clone. The genes are TRBV6-5 and TRBJ2-7, with D tentatively TRBD2 (7 bases). Trimming removed 4 bases at V and 6 bases at J, with 13 bases between. Germline CDR1 and CDR2: MNHEY and SVGAGI. The CDR3 is 13 amino acids. The CDR3 nucleotides are TGTGCCAGCAGTTTTAACAGGGAGGGCGAGCAGTACTTC. Protein sequence: CASSFNREGEQYF.

The V and J genes are TRBV5-1 and TRBJ2-1, with D hard to call. Trimming left V 0 bases short and J 5 bases short, with 15 bases between. The CDR3 is made up of 16 amino acids. Germline V lookup: CDR1 SGHRS, CDR2 YFSETQ. The CDR3 DNA reads TGCGCCAGCAGCTTGGCCTTTACGAGCCTAGACAATGAGCAGTTCTTC. Translating gives CASSLAFTSLDNEQFF.

This clone turned up a few times. The V call is TRBV5-1, the J call TRBJ1-6, with 7 bases that match TRBD1. The CDR3 totals 15 residues. The germline gives CDR1 SGHRS, CDR2 YFSETQ. The V and J ends lost 5 bases and 7 bases, in that order; junction bases with no gene match: 9. CDR3 sequence reads: CASSFGQATNSPLHF. In DNA form, the CDR3 reads TGCGCCAGCAGTTTCGGACAGGCGACGAATTCACCCCTCCACTTT.

The chain combines TRBV6-1 with TRBJ2-3, with D maybe TRBD2 (6 bases). CDR3 length: 14 residues. Germline values: CDR1 MNHNS, CDR2 SASEGT. The V and J ends lost 8 bases and 2 bases respectively, with 14 bases between them. CDR3 amino acids: CASAPSGPTDTQYF. CDR3 nucleotides: TGTGCCAGCGCCCCCAGCGGGCCCACAGATACGCAGTATTTT.

This clone has more than one count but fewer than ten. This sequence joins TRBV30 and TRBJ1-5; D possibly corresponds to TRBD1 (5 bases). From germline, CDR1 is GTSNPN and CDR2 SVGIG (reference sequence). The CDR3 runs 13 residues. V gave up 0 bases and J gave up 2 bases, with 5 bases separating them. Here the CDR3 DNA reads TGTGCCTGGAGTGTACAGGGCAATCAGCCCCAGCATTTT. This translates into CAWSVQGNQPQHF. Full variable domain (remainder filled in from reference TRBV30 and TRBJ1-5): SQTIHQWPATLVQPVGSPLSLECTVEGTSNPNLYWYRQAAGRGLQLLFYSVGIGQISSEVPQNLSASRPQDRQFILSSKKLLLSDSGFYLCAWSVQGNQPQHFGDGTRLSIL.

The sample holds one count of this clone. The chain combines TRBV30 with TRBJ2-2; D might be TRBD2 (5 bases). CDR3 length equals 14 residues. With 2 bases removed from V and 5 bases from J, the gap between germline ends came to 12 bases. Per the germline V gene, CDR1 is GTSNPN and CDR2 is SVGIG (reference sequence). The CDR3 nucleotides read TGTGCCTGGAGTCCCCCAGGAGGAACCGGGGAGCTGTTTTTT. This encodes CAWSPPGGTGELFF.

This clone was seen a handful of times. The chain combines TRBV29-1 with TRBJ2-1; TRBD2 agrees at 7 bases. The germline CDR1 and CDR2 sequences are SQVTM and ANQGSEA. V was pared by 6 bases and J by 6 bases, with 11 bases of the junction left unmatched. The CDR3 covers 14 residues. The CDR3 loop is CSVALRLAVNEQFF. In DNA form, the CDR3 reads TGCAGCGTCGCTCTCAGACTAGCTGTCAATGAGCAGTTCTTC.

This clone appeared a few times. The chain carries TRBV2 and TRBJ2-3; 8 bases agree with TRBD2. J gave up 3 bases and V 6 bases, and 2 bases lay outside the gene matches. The length of the CDR3 is 13 residues. Germline CDR1 is SNHLY and CDR2 is FYNNEI. This CDR3 is CASRRGETDTQYF. In nucleotides, the CDR3 is TGTGCCAGCAGGCGGGGGGAGACAGATACGCAGTATTTT.

The rearrangement uses TRBV28 and TRBJ1-2, with 8 bases aligning to TRBD1. Looked up from germline, CDR1 is MDHEN and CDR2 is SYDVKM. The V and J ends lost 6 bases and 0 bases, in that order; junction bases with no gene match: 6. The CDR3 spans 15 residues. The CDR3: CASSTLDRANYGYTF. The DNA of the CDR3 is TGTGCCAGCAGCACACTGGACAGGGCTAACTATGGCTACACCTTC.

The V call is TRBV18, the J call TRBJ1-2, with 8 bases aligning to TRBD1. V lost 5 bases, J lost 2 bases, and 4 bases stayed unmatched. Germline V gene lookup returns CDR1 KGHSH and CDR2 LQKENI. This CDR3 spans 14 amino acids. The CDR3 region is CASSGDRFNYGYTF. The CDR3 DNA sequence: TGTGCCAGCTCAGGGGACAGGTTCAACTATGGCTACACCTTC.

The DNA of the CDR3 is TGTGCCAGCAGCTTAGCAGGGGCTCACGAGCAGTACTTC. It yields the protein CASSLAGAHEQYF. This sequence joins TRBV7-9 and TRBJ2-7; D perhaps matches TRBD1 (5 bases). CDR1 is SEHNR and CDR2 is FQNEAQ in the germline V gene (reference sequence). V lost 0 bases to trimming and J lost 5 bases, with 8 bases between them. The CDR3 has 13 amino acids.

This clone was seen more than once but under ten times. J is TRBJ2-1 and V is TRBV13, with 10 bases aligning to TRBD1. Germline V gene sequence: CDR1 PRHDT, CDR2 FYEKMQ (reference sequence). After removal of 1 base from V and 5 bases from J, the junction contained 2 bases not matched to a gene. The length of the CDR3 is 15 residues. This CDR3 is CASSLVGQGNNEQFF. The CDR3 bases are TGTGCCAGCAGCTTAGTGGGACAGGGGAACAATGAGCAGTTCTTC.

The sample holds a few counts of this clone. V and J are TRBV16 and TRBJ1-1, with TRBD1 identical over 7 bases. Per the germline V gene, CDR1 is KGHSY and CDR2 is FQNENV. V trimming: 4 bases; J trimming: 11 bases; junction bases outside the gene matches: 19. This CDR3 region has 16 residues. This CDR3 reads CASSLSAAEQGNEAFF. DNA for the CDR3: TGTGCCAGCAGCCTTTCGGCCGCGGAACAGGGGAATGAGGCTTTCTTT.

This clone was picked up a small number of times. This chain links TRBV27 with TRBJ2-6, with 8 bases lining up with TRBD1. CDR3 length: 17 amino acids. Germline CDR1 reads MNHEY; CDR2 reads SMNVEV (reference sequence). V shed 5 bases, J shed 0 bases, and the junction held 6 bases outside the gene matches. CDR3 DNA: TGTGCCAGCAGTGTGGGGACAGGTTCCTCTGGGGCCAACGTCCTGACTTTC. Translated, it gives CASSVGTGSSGANVLTF.

The rearrangement links TRBV29-1 to TRBJ2-7; maybe TRBD2 (6 bases). CDR1 and CDR2 from the germline V gene are SQVTM and ANQGSEA. This CDR3 region has 14 residues. V was pared by 5 bases and J by 2 bases, with 16 bases between. In DNA form, the CDR3 reads TGCAGCGTTCTTGGAGGGGATAGAACCTACGAGCAGTACTTC. Translation gives CSVLGGDRTYEQYF.

This clone has more than one count but fewer than ten. The chain is built from TRBV5-6 and TRBJ1-2; no definite D call. The CDR3 spans 14 residues. Germline V CDR1 and CDR2: SGHDT, YYEEEE. Trimming cost V 4 bases and J 1 base, with 11 bases left between them. CDR3 in amino acids: CASSPNGVNYGYTF. The CDR3 nucleotides read TGTGCCAGCAGCCCTAACGGGGTTAACTATGGCTACACCTTC.

The chain carries TRBV7-3 and TRBJ2-2; D call uncertain. The CDR3 is made up of 14 amino acids. V was pared by 5 bases and J by 3 bases, with 10 bases between. Per germline, CDR1 SGHTA and CDR2 FQGTGA. The CDR3 here is CASSATMDTGELFF. CDR3 nucleotide sequence: TGTGCCAGCAGCGCGACAATGGACACCGGGGAGCTGTTTTTT.

Only a few counts were recorded for this clone. This sequence joins TRBV7-2 and TRBJ1-6; D unresolved. There are 17 residues in the CDR3. Trimming took 3 bases from V and 7 from J, leaving 19 bases between them. The germline V gene encodes CDR1 SGHTA and CDR2 FQGNSA. CDR3 sequence reads: CASSLAGPNLFNSPLHF. Here the CDR3 DNA reads TGTGCCAGCAGCTTGGCAGGTCCAAACTTATTCAATTCACCCCTCCACTTT.

This clone was counted only a few times. The CDR3 loop reads CASSPGAREQYF. The CDR3 coding sequence is TGTGCCAGCTCACCGGGGGCGCGGGAGCAGTACTTC. J is TRBJ2-7 and V is TRBV18; tentatively, D is TRBD1 (6 bases). From germline, CDR1 is KGHSH and CDR2 LQKENI. The CDR3 spans 12 residues. Trimming left V 3 bases short and J 7 bases short, with 10 bases between.

This chain uses TRBV30 with TRBJ1-1; 11 nucleotides agree with TRBD1. V was pared by 5 bases and J by 6 bases, with 8 bases of the junction left unmatched. Germline assignment: CDR1 GTSNPN and CDR2 SVGIG (reference sequence). The CDR3 contains 14 residues. CDR3 region: CAWATGTGGPEAFF. The CDR3 DNA reads as TGTGCCTGGGCGACCGGGACAGGGGGACCTGAAGCTTTCTTT.

This clone turned up a few times. This chain links TRBV30 with TRBJ2-3; 8 bases agree with TRBD2. Germline lookup yields CDR1 GTSNPN and CDR2 SVGIG (reference sequence). V lost 3 bases and J lost 4; bases outside the gene matches: 12. The CDR3 sequence is 16 residues long. DNA of the CDR3: TGTGCCTGGAGCCGAGGTGGCGGGGGGAGCGCAGATACGCAGTATTTT. Amino acids: CAWSRGGGGSADTQYF.

This clone was counted a few times. The rearrangement joins TRBV2 to TRBJ2-3; D possibly corresponds to TRBD2 (5 bases). Trimming stripped 5 bases from V and 2 bases from J, with 14 bases between. Germline V gene lookup returns CDR1 SNHLY and CDR2 FYNNEI. The CDR3 runs to 15 residues. In DNA, the CDR3 is TGTGCCAGCAGTCGCACTACGGGGTACACAGATACGCAGTATTTT. Protein product: CASSRTTGYTDTQYF.

As concerns this clone: With a far larger clone one base away, a read error is the likely cause. Different DNA sequences within this sample yield the same CDR3. The chain combines TRBV6-5 with TRBJ2-3, with D possibly being TRBD1 (5 bases). This CDR3 contains 15 residues. The germline V gene has CDR1 MNHEY and CDR2 SVGAGI. The CDR3 coding sequence is TGTGCCAGCAGTTACATGGACATGGGCACAGATACTCAGTATTTT. Amino acids: CASSYMDMGTDTQYF.